This note documents a single T cell receptor (beta chain) sequence. It lacks a known antigen. No qualities accompany the bases; no much larger clone lies one base away. The sample is drawn from a study of cytomegalovirus exposure and HLA in healthy donors (dated by TCRdb to about 2017). Study-level background: In an earlier analysis of under 750 of the donors, 250 to 350 Gb of sequence data and approximately 120 million unique TCR beta sequences from approximately 180 million T cells were reported. An early release covering roughly 600 HLA-typed donors comprised about 300 gigabases of sequencing data and around 80 million unique TCR sequences. Of the roughly 430 genotyped donors, 81% fell in the genetic ancestry cluster associated with self-reported Caucasian donors. The study aimed to test whether signatures of past pathogen exposure could be identified by cataloging public T cell receptors. The study profiled the T cell repertoires of 666 subjects by immunosequencing and related them to cytomegalovirus serostatus. Along with the approximately 700-subject first cohort, a separate validation cohort of around 120 different subjects was used. The study combined high-throughput TCR immunosequencing, statistical association of individual TCRs with disease status, and machine learning to predict cytomegalovirus infection status. To study patterns of TCR occurrence, a later analysis re-analyzed previously published TCR beta repertoires from several hundred donors and added high-resolution HLA genotyping. In the later analysis, no new phenotypic data were used to find candidate immune exposures; instead, reliance was placed on TCR beta sequences and their occurrence across donors. An earlier analysis of some 500 of the donors applied high-throughput TCR beta sequencing to assess whether each TCR beta V gene segment acted as functional or pseudogenic. Donor age, sex, ethnicity and CMV serostatus were compiled alongside the repertoire data. A later genetic analysis took genome-wide SNP genotypes for 398 of the 666 donors and used that subset as a discovery cohort. Every discovery cohort repertoire had been produced on one sequencing platform. HLA typing covered class I and class II loci at four-digit resolution. Typing coverage differed by locus: A, B, C, DRB1 and DQB1 were typed in about 620-640 donors, DQA1 in about 550, DPA1 in over 600, and DPB1 in about 450. About 5 DR-DQ haplotypes were handled as single units for association and clustering, since linkage in the cohort was strong. Among 398 genotyped donors of the cohort, an average of approximately 220,000 unique TCR beta nucleotide sequences was sequenced per donor, of which about 18% were non-productive. Broader findings and caveats from the paper: A later genetic analysis reported fewer N-insertions in productive TCRs among donors in an Asian-associated ancestry cluster than the roughly 700-donor mean. In a later analysis, 15,000 to 20,000 TCR beta sequences were associated with specific HLA alleles at a false discovery rate of 0.05. Correlated functional status among segregating V segments might reflect linkage disequilibrium, but an unknown experimental factor could not be ruled out. An association between a missense DCLRE1C variant and V-gene and J-gene trimming of TCR beta chains was found in a later genetic analysis and replicated in an independent cohort. Cytomegalovirus status was reported to be diagnosed by the classifier with high specificity and sensitivity in both the original and validation cohorts. The earlier analysis of about 600 of the donors excluded 15 to 20 rarely observed V segments, including chromosome 9 orphons, because counts were too low. The study listed 150 to 200 TCR beta chains as associated with cytomegalovirus. A further reported finding was that TCR beta sequences accurately predicted the HLA-A and HLA-B alleles for most subjects in the first cohort. Only TCR beta chains were sequenced in this cohort, and the absence of alpha or paired-chain data limited detectable features. In a later analysis, several top co-occurrence clusters were reported to appear linked to parvovirus B19, influenza, CMV and Epstein-Barr virus. A few of the identified cytomegalovirus-associated TCR beta chains were confirmed in vitro to be specific for cytomegalovirus antigens. An earlier analysis of approximately 600 of the donors showed that most TCR beta V segments appeared in productive rearrangements either about 87% or about 30% of the time, which broadly matched IMGT annotations. For the cohort, immune exposure information was limited to CMV serostatus. The sequencing pipeline was judged likely to have produced a cluster of highly shared sequence variants as a technical artifact. Some IMGT-functional V segments, including TRBV6-2 and TRBV6-3, could not be told apart with the 87-base-pair reads, so those segments were excluded. A later analysis found that HLA-associated TCR beta chains were more clonally expanded and had lower generation probabilities than equally common non-associated chains. Presence/absence analyses assumed roughly uniform sequencing depth across donors, an assumption that may not hold. Most TCR sequences were observed very rarely across donors, whereas some public TCRs were present in many individuals. The authors suggested that the approach could potentially be generalized to other disease states and immunological phenotypes. Most CMV-associated TCR beta chains appeared to be HLA-restricted in a later analysis, and the HLA associations seemed to be driven largely by CMV exposure. According to a later analysis, TCR association rates differed among HLA loci, with DRB1 alleles showing the most associated TCRs and HLA-C alleles showing the fewest. Because HLA typing was unavailable for some donors at each locus, only the typed subset was used in association tests. Assigning TCR associations to individual alleles was difficult when HLA alleles, especially DR and DQ, strongly co-occurred.

Library generation was performed with the immunoSEQ multiplex PCR assay. For the multiplex PCR, a mixture combining 60 forward primers for TCR Vbeta segments and 13 reverse primers for TCR Jbeta segments was used. A multiplex PCR assay on genomic DNA amplified the CDR3 region of rearranged TCR beta genes. The amplified TCR beta libraries were sequenced on the Illumina HiSeq System as 87-base-pair reads. Concerning the study's data processing: A later analysis counted some 80 million unique TCR beta chains across the approximately 700 repertoires, and roughly 11 million of these chains were shared by at least two donors. A nearest-neighbor algorithm error-corrected the raw reads and collapsed the reads into unique sequences, merging closely related sequences to remove PCR and sequencing errors. V, D and J gene segments were assigned by aligning CDR3 sequences to IMGT reference sequences. For a sequence to be retained, at least a six-nucleotide match to both a V gene segment and a J gene segment was required. A rearrangement counted as productive if the CDR3 had no stop codons and remained in frame with V and J, and every other rearrangement counted as non-productive. CDR3 was defined by IMGT convention, running from the second conserved V-encoded cysteine to the conserved J-encoded phenylalanine. The earlier analysis of about 530 of the donors excluded any sequence lacking an unambiguous match to a single V gene segment. An earlier analysis of a few hundred of the donors called V segments functional above 56.7% productive rearrangements and segregating when the between-donor standard deviation exceeded 5%. To diagnose cytomegalovirus status from the catalog of TCR beta chain sequences, a statistical classification framework was built. In a later analysis, TCR nucleotide sequences were compared against IMGT/GENE-DB human TR gene sequences so that V and J genes could be assigned. Using the TCRdist pipeline, a later analysis assigned CDR3 sequences along with most-parsimonious VDJ recombination scenarios. A later analysis defined each TCR beta chain by its CDR3 amino acid sequence plus V-gene family, and excluded reads lacking a unique V-gene family. To address suspected cross-contamination and a sequencing artifact, a later analysis removed 550 to 750 highly shared, low-generation-probability nucleotide sequences. In a later analysis, a clonal expansion index was calculated for each public chain from normalized within-repertoire ranks of inferred template counts. In a later analysis, generation probabilities were computed with a VDJ recombination model fitted to out-of-frame rearrangements, and the resulting probabilities were checked against IGoR. A later analysis scored TCR-TCR, TCR-HLA and TCR-CMV co-occurrence with hypergeometric tests, applying a repertoire-size bias correction to TCR pairs. A later analysis estimated false discovery rates by permuting HLA or CMV assignments 20 times. In a later analysis, co-occurring TCRs were grouped using DBSCAN, with TCRdist sequence similarity added in when clustering inside HLA-allele-positive subsets. Repertoires with fewer than 30,000 or more than 120,000 public chains were left out of co-occurrence clustering, as were five repertoires with anomalous nucleotide sharing. TCRdb took this table from immuneACCESS and kept in-frame rearrangements with V and J called. Such tables lack part of the clones; where checked against another copy, unresolved V genes explain under half of the gap, and the rest is unexplained. That table supplies the V and J calls and clone size; D and trimming were determined from the DNA. This sample holds tens of thousands of clones; less than 80% were observed only once. Jointly, the top ten make up 1.1% to 1.5% of the sample.

The V and J ends are trimmed by 1 base and 5 bases, leaving 11 bases between them. The germline V gene encodes CDR1 SGHTA and CDR2 FQGNSA. The CDR3 spans 14 residues, from the cysteine through the phenylalanine. Kept here is only the CDR3 DNA, which spans 42 bases and is read in frame from base 1. The cohort was made up of approximately 670 healthy bone marrow donors. At the time of sampling, every cohort member was nominally healthy, though immune exposures that went unrecorded were likely present. The donor was CMV seronegative and belonged to the group of 350 to 400 seronegative cohort members. Each donor provided a peripheral blood sample, and peripheral blood mononuclear cells were used for TCR beta sequencing. Genomic DNA extraction from the blood cell samples was performed with the Qiagen DNeasy Blood Extraction Kit.

Sequences were obtained from PBMCs. The TCR sequence derives from a male donor in good health and CMV-seronegative. This receptor chain uses TRBV7-2 and TRBJ2-5; the D segment cannot be called with confidence. The CDR3 protein is CASSLGGHSETQYF. The DNA sequence is given as TGTGCCAGCAGCTTAGGTGGGCATTCGGAGACCCAGTACTTC.